These 2 T cell receptor beta chains originate from one sample sequenced in a study of blood T cell repertoires in COVID-19 (dated by TCRdb to about 2020). Library preparation used the immunoSEQ multiplex PCR assay. The table comes from immuneACCESS by way of TCRdb, which keeps in-frame sequences with V and J called. Part of the clones is missing from these tables; in studies checked, under half for an unresolved V gene and the rest for unknown reasons. The sample table shows 330,000 or so clones, and over 80% are seen once. The top ten clonotypes cover roughly a tenth of the sample. Sequenced: peripheral blood. Source of these receptors: a man younger than 40 with COVID-19, enrolled during active disease.

The chain uses TRBV6-6 and TRBJ1-3; possible D gene TRBD1, 5 bases. V lost 6 bases, J lost 2 bases, and 14 bases lay in between. Germline CDR1 reads MNHNY; CDR2 reads SVGAGI (reference sequence). The CDR3 loop spans 15 amino acids. The CDR3 DNA reads TGTGCCAGCAGCCGAGGGGAGGGCGCTGGAAACACCATATATTTT. Its translation: CASSRGEGAGNTIYF.

The chain combines TRBV4-2 with TRBJ2-7, with 7 positions matching TRBD2. The junction had 6 bases not matched to a gene; V was cut back by 1 base and J by 3 bases. Germline-derived CDR1 and CDR2 are LGHNA and YNFKEQ. This CDR3 is 15 amino acids long. The chain's CDR3 is CASSQVISSGYEQYF. The CDR3 region has the DNA TGTGCCAGCAGCCAAGTAATCTCTAGCGGCTACGAGCAGTACTTC.